Below, 17 T cell receptor beta chains from the same sample are listed, as sequenced in a study of CD8 T cells in Susac syndrome. RNA, at 0.5 to 1 ug, was reverse transcribed with random hexamers. TCRdb recomputed calls from the immunoSEQ multiplex PCR reads with MiXCR, one row per CDR3 protein. The profile covers around 300,000 distinct CDR3 sequences, with 92% appearing a single time and over 0.065% taken by the ten largest. Sample: CD4+ T cells from PBMCs. Source of these receptors: a human donor with multiple sclerosis.

The chain employs TRBV19 and TRBJ2-3, with D possibly TRBD2 on 7 matching bases. The ends were cut back, 7 bases at V and 1 base at J, with 15 bases in the middle. Looked up from germline, CDR1 is LNHDA and CDR2 is SQIVND (reference sequence). This CDR3 has 15 amino acids. CDR3 protein: CASKPRGGGTDTQYF. Here the CDR3 DNA reads TGTGCCAGTAAGCCCCGAGGGGGGGGCACAGATACGCAGTATTTT.

V is TRBV18 and J is TRBJ1-1; maybe TRBD1 (6 bases). CDR1 is KGHSH, CDR2 LQKENI, per germline. The CDR3 extends over 16 amino acids. Trimming took off 3 bases at V and 5 bases at J, with 19 bases between the two ends. CDR3 DNA: TGTGCCAGCTCACCCGACCGACGGGGGGCGAGGACTGAAGCTTTCTTT. Translating it yields CASSPDRRGARTEAFF.

The chain combines TRBV7-2 with TRBJ2-3; 7 positions match TRBD2. The CDR3 has 15 residues. Trimming cost V 1 base and J 7 bases; bases outside gene matches: 8. Germline assignment: CDR1 SGHTA and CDR2 FQGNSA. As DNA, the CDR3 is TGTGCCAGCAGCTTAGGTGGCGGGAGTATGAATACGCAGTATTTT. Amino acids: CASSLGGGSMNTQYF.

The chain employs TRBV7-9 and TRBJ2-5; 7 bases map to TRBD2. CDR1 is SEHNR, CDR2 FQNEAQ, per germline (reference sequence). With 3 bases clipped from V and 4 bases from J, the junction kept 8 bases outside the gene matches. The CDR3 runs to 15 residues. The CDR3 is CASSFQRGPGETQYF. The CDR3 DNA reads TGTGCCAGCAGCTTCCAGCGGGGCCCCGGAGAGACCCAGTACTTC.

The V and J genes are TRBV7-9 and TRBJ2-3, with D possibly matching TRBD2 (6 bases). Germline values: CDR1 SEHNR, CDR2 FQNEAQ (reference sequence). V lost 5 bases, J lost 6 bases, and 15 bases lay in between. The CDR3 is 14 residues long. CDR3 sequence reads: CASSASALIDTQYF. The CDR3 DNA is TGTGCCAGCAGCGCTAGCGCCCTCATCGATACGCAGTATTTT.

V gene TRBV24-1 combines with J gene TRBJ1-1; D ambiguous. The V gene's germline CDR1 is KGHDR and CDR2 SFDVKD. The CDR3 covers 10 residues. Trimming shortened V by 2 bases and J by 11 bases, and 5 bases separated the two germline ends. Written as DNA, the CDR3 is TGTGCCACCAGTGATTGTAGGGCTTTCTTT. Its protein product is CATSDCRAFF.

The chain combines TRBV4-3 with TRBJ1-1; 7 nucleotides align to TRBD1. With V trimmed by 2 bases and J by 6 bases, 6 bases remained unmatched. The CDR3 is made up of 14 amino acids. CDR1 LGHNA and CDR2 YSLEER come from the germline V gene. CDR3 loop: CASSQRAQGAEAFF. The CDR3 DNA is TGCGCCAGCAGCCAAAGGGCCCAGGGGGCTGAAGCTTTCTTT.

V and J are TRBV4-2 and TRBJ1-2; TRBD1 aligns across 9 bases. Germline V gene lookup returns CDR1 LGHNA and CDR2 YNFKEQ. Unmatched junction bases numbered 6, after V lost 3 bases and J lost 4 bases. CDR3 length: 15 amino acids. The DNA for the CDR3 is TGTGCCAGCAGCCACTCACCGGGACAGGGCTATGGCTACACCTTC. It specifies CASSHSPGQGYGYTF.

The chain joins TRBV30 to TRBJ2-5; D may correspond to TRBD1 or TRBD2 (6 bases each). This CDR3 is 15 amino acids long. Trimming removed 3 bases at V and 4 bases at J, with 18 bases between. Germline CDR1 and CDR2: GTSNPN and SVGIG (reference sequence). CDR3 bases: TGTGCCTGGAGGGGTTATGGGGGGCAGCCAGAGACCCAGTACTTC. This sequence encodes CAWRGYGGQPETQYF.

DNA of the CDR3: TGTGCCAGCAGCCCTTTGGACAGGGGCAATTCACCCCTCCACTTT. It specifies CASSPLDRGNSPLHF. V and J are TRBV5-6 and TRBJ1-6; 9 nucleotides align to TRBD1. This CDR3 comprises 15 residues. CDR1 SGHDT and CDR2 YYEEEE come from the germline V gene. The V and J ends lost 4 bases and 7 bases, in that order; junction bases with no gene match: 6.

This clonotype was detected once. This sequence joins TRBV10-3 and TRBJ2-5, with 7 bases matching TRBD1. V shed 6 bases and J 5 bases; nucleotides not matched to a gene: 9. Germline V gene sequence: CDR1 ENHRY, CDR2 SYGVKD. The CDR3 loop spans 14 amino acids. The CDR3 region has the DNA TGTGCCATCAGCGAACGACAGGGTAGCGAGACCCAGTACTTC. Encoded protein: CAISERQGSETQYF.

The chain recombines TRBV30 with TRBJ2-3, with D perhaps TRBD2 (6 bases). V was trimmed by 3 bases and J by 7 bases, leaving 17 bases between them. This CDR3 has 14 amino acids. Germline CDR1 and CDR2: GTSNPN and SVGIG (reference sequence). As DNA, the CDR3 is TGTGCCTGGAGCCCCGGGGGATCAGCTAATACGCAGTATTTT. Protein sequence: CAWSPGGSANTQYF.

The chain uses TRBV14 and TRBJ2-7; D remains ambiguous. V was shortened by 2 bases and J by 6 bases, with 8 bases between the two germline ends. Per germline, CDR1 SGHDN and CDR2 FVKESK. The CDR3 length is 12 residues. The CDR3, as DNA: TGTGCCAGCAGCCAAAGGTTAGGCGAGCAGTACTTC. Protein: CASSQRLGEQYF.

This chain links TRBV19 with TRBJ1-5; tentatively, D is TRBD1 (6 bases). The V and J ends lost 6 bases and 7 bases respectively, with 16 bases between them. Germline V gene lookup returns CDR1 LNHDA and CDR2 SQIVND (reference sequence). The CDR3 runs 14 residues. This chain's CDR3 is CASSEQGFQQPQHF. For the CDR3, the DNA is TGTGCCAGTAGCGAACAGGGCTTCCAACAGCCCCAGCATTTT. Combining the CDR3 with reference TRBV19 and TRBJ1-5 gives the whole variable domain DGGITQSPKYLFRKEGQNVTLSCEQNLNHDAMYWYRQDPGQGLRLIYYSQIVNDFQKGDIAEGYSVSREKKESFPLTVTSAQKNPTAFYLCASSEQGFQQPQHFGDGTRLSIL.

The chain uses TRBV3-1 and TRBJ2-5; the D gene is possibly TRBD2 (6 bases). The CDR3 totals 14 residues. Deletions cut 3 bases from V and 2 bases from J, with 10 bases between. Germline V CDR1 and CDR2: LGHDT, YNNKEL (reference sequence). In DNA form, the CDR3 reads TGTGCCAGCAGCCAGTCGGGGGAACAAGAGACCCAGTACTTC. This gives the protein CASSQSGEQETQYF.

The gene calls are TRBV25-1 and TRBJ2-1; the D gene is possibly TRBD2 (7 bases). Germline loops: CDR1 MGHDK, CDR2 SYGVNS. This CDR3 contains 17 residues. Trimming removed 4 bases at V and 4 bases at J, with 20 bases between. CDR3 DNA sequence: TGTGCCAGCAGTGCGGGGGGCGCGGGAGTATCTTACAATGAGCAGTTCTTC. Its protein is CASSAGGAGVSYNEQFF.

This clonotype was seen once. The V call is TRBV5-5, the J call TRBJ1-5, with 8 bases identical to TRBD1. With 2 bases clipped from V and 5 bases from J, the junction kept 6 bases outside the gene matches. CDR1 SGHKS and CDR2 YYEKEE come from the germline V gene (reference sequence). The CDR3 contains 15 residues. In DNA, the CDR3 is TGTGCCAGCAGCTTAGGACAGGGAGACTATCAGCCCCAGCATTTT. It codes for CASSLGQGDYQPQHF.